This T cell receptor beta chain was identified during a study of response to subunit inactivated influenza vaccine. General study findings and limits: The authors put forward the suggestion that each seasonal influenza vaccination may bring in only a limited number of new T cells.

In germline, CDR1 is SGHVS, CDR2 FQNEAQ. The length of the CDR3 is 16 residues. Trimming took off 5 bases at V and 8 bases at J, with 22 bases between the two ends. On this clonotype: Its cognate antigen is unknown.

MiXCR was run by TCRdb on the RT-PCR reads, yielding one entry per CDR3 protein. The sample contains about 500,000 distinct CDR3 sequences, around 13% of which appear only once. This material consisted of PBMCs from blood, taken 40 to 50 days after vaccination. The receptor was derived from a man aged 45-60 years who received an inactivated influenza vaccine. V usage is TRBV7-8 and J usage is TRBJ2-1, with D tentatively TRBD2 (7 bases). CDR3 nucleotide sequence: TGTGCCAGCAGCGACCTGGGGGCGGGAGCTTTCGATGAGCAGTTCTTC. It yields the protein CASSDLGAGAFDEQFF.